Presented here are 29 T cell receptor beta chains from one specimen sequenced in a study of shared clonotypes between healthy human individuals. Only in-frame clones appear in the TCRdb table, and some are missing; sequencing was by immunoSEQ multiplex PCR. The sample includes more than 200,000 clones, under 80% of them seen just once. The specimen was memory CD4+ T cells sorted from blood. Regarding subset: CD45RA-negative fraction. These receptors all stem from a man younger than 45 in good health.

This chain uses TRBV5-1 with TRBJ2-5, with 10 bases that match TRBD2. The CDR3 consists of 16 residues. Germline CDR1 and CDR2: SGHRS and YFSETQ. Trimming took 3 bases from V and 2 from J; bases not matched to a gene: 7. CDR3 coding DNA: TGCGCCAGCAGCTCGTTAGCGGGAGGATTACAAGAGACCCAGTACTTC. Its protein is CASSSLAGGLQETQYF.

This chain links TRBV15 with TRBJ2-7, with a possible D match to TRBD2 (5 bases). V was cut by 3 bases and J by 4 bases, with 25 bases left in between. Germline loops: CDR1 LNHNV, CDR2 YYDKDF (reference sequence). The CDR3 spans 18 residues. The CDR3 DNA follows: TGTGCCACCAGCAGCCCCACTAGTTTCCCCCGAAATAAATACGAGCAGTACTTC. Residues: CATSSPTSFPRNKYEQYF.

The V call is TRBV12-5, the J call TRBJ2-7, with D perhaps TRBD2 (5 bases). CDR1 is LGHNT and CDR2 is FRNRAP in the germline V gene. Trimming removed 6 bases from V and 3 bases from J, with 12 bases in between. The CDR3 spans 13 residues. The CDR3 loop is CASGTGVNYEQYF. The CDR3 DNA reads as TGTGCTAGTGGAACCGGGGTAAACTACGAGCAGTACTTC.

This chain links TRBV18 with TRBJ2-1; D is uncertain. The V and J ends lost 0 bases and 7 bases respectively, with 10 bases between them. CDR1 is KGHSH and CDR2 is LQKENI in the germline V gene. There are 14 residues in the CDR3. CDR3 sequence (DNA): TGTGCCAGCTCACCACCTCGAGGAGCGAATGAGCAGTTCTTC. Protein sequence: CASSPPRGANEQFF.

V and J are TRBV18 and TRBJ1-2; TRBD1 might be the D (6 bases). The CDR3 length is 14 residues. Trimming stripped 3 bases from V and 2 bases from J, with 10 bases between. Germline CDR1 is KGHSH and CDR2 is LQKENI. The CDR3 protein is CASSPTGKNYGYTF. CDR3 coding DNA: TGTGCCAGCTCACCGACAGGCAAGAACTATGGCTACACCTTC.

The chain is built from TRBV25-1 and TRBJ1-4; 7 bases line up with TRBD1. The CDR3 extends over 14 amino acids. After removal of 4 bases from V and 4 bases from J, the junction contained 3 bases not matched to a gene. Germline values: CDR1 MGHDK, CDR2 SYGVNS. The CDR3 nucleotides are TGTGCCAGCAGTGGAGGGACAGTTAATGAAAAACTGTTTTTT. This translates into CASSGGTVNEKLFF.

This chain joins TRBV19 and TRBJ2-1, with 12 nucleotides matching TRBD2. Germline CDR1 reads LNHDA; CDR2 reads SQIVND (reference sequence). J lost 0 bases, V lost 6 bases, and 15 bases had no gene match. The CDR3 loop spans 20 amino acids. CDR3 coding DNA: TGTGCCAGTAGCCAAAGGGTACTAGCGGGAGGCTCGAGCTCCTACAATGAGCAGTTCTTC. The encoded protein is CASSQRVLAGGSSSYNEQFF.

The rearrangement uses TRBV19 and TRBJ2-1, with D tentatively TRBD1 (5 bases). This CDR3 is 11 amino acids long. The germline V gene encodes CDR1 LNHDA and CDR2 SQIVND (reference sequence). Trimming shortened V by 3 bases and J by 10 bases, and 7 bases separated the two germline ends. The CDR3, as DNA: TGTGCCAGTAGTATGTGGGGCGAGCAGTTCTTC. It codes for CASSMWGEQFF.

This chain uses TRBV2 with TRBJ2-3, with D perhaps TRBD1 (6 bases). The V and J ends lost 4 bases and 0 bases respectively, with 11 bases between them. CDR1 is SNHLY and CDR2 is FYNNEI in the germline V gene. The CDR3 is 15 amino acids. CDR3 protein: CASSGGQTSTDTQYF. The CDR3 bases are TGTGCCAGCAGTGGGGGGCAGACTAGCACAGATACGCAGTATTTT.

There are many counts of this clone. The chain is built from TRBV10-3 and TRBJ1-1; a possible D gene is TRBD1 (5 bases). Between the trimmed V and J ends, which lost 6 bases and 6 bases, there was a span of 17 bases. Germline V CDR1 and CDR2: ENHRY, SYGVKD. The CDR3 is 14 amino acids. The DNA for the CDR3 is TGTGCCATCAGACTACAGGTCGAGAATGCTGAAGCTTTCTTT. The encoded protein is CAIRLQVENAEAFF.

Only a few counts were recorded for this clone. This sequence joins TRBV19 and TRBJ2-1, with a possible D match to TRBD2 (6 bases). CDR1 is LNHDA, CDR2 SQIVND, per germline (reference sequence). Trimming removed 7 bases at V and 7 bases at J, with 14 bases between. This CDR3 spans 13 amino acids. CDR3 in DNA: TGTGCCAGTACGGAGGGCCGGAGGAATGAGCAGTTCTTC. Translating it yields CASTEGRRNEQFF. Looking up the rest from reference TRBV19 and TRBJ2-1 gives the full variable domain: DGGITQSPKYLFRKEGQNVTLSCEQNLNHDAMYWYRQDPGQGLRLIYYSQIVNDFQKGDIAEGYSVSREKKESFPLTVTSAQKNPTAFYLCASTEGRRNEQFFGPGTRLTVL.

The gene calls are TRBV28 and TRBJ1-1, with D possibly matching TRBD1 (5 bases). V dropped 4 bases and J dropped 4 bases, with 19 bases sitting between them. CDR1 MDHEN and CDR2 SYDVKM come from the germline V gene. The CDR3 runs 16 residues. The CDR3, as DNA: TGTGCCAGCAGTTCCTCAAAACAAGACAGAAGCACTGAAGCTTTCTTT. The encoded protein is CASSSSKQDRSTEAFF.

V usage is TRBV25-1 and J usage is TRBJ2-3; D remains ambiguous. Trimming left V 4 bases short and J 0 bases short, with 17 bases between. The CDR3 extends over 17 amino acids. CDR1 and CDR2 from the germline V gene are MGHDK and SYGVNS. The CDR3: CASSVELGRESTDTQYF. The CDR3 DNA reads as TGTGCCAGCAGTGTTGAATTGGGCAGAGAAAGCACAGATACGCAGTATTTT.

Here the CDR3 DNA reads TGTGCCAGCACCAGCGGGACAGGCCCTACGCAGTATTTT. Translating it yields CASTSGTGPTQYF. The chain links TRBV5-4 to TRBJ2-3, with D tentatively TRBD1 (8 bases). V was clipped by 6 bases and J by 8 bases, with 16 bases between them. Germline V gene lookup returns CDR1 SGHNT and CDR2 YYREEE (reference sequence). This CDR3 contains 13 residues.

The chain carries TRBV7-9 and TRBJ2-5, with D unresolved. Trimming removed 7 bases from V and 5 bases from J, with 8 bases in between. Germline CDR1 SEHNR, CDR2 FQNEAQ (reference sequence). The CDR3 has 11 amino acids. The CDR3 DNA reads TGTGCCAGCACCTGGGCTGAGACCCAGTACTTC. It specifies CASTWAETQYF.

The chain links TRBV6-1 to TRBJ2-6, with D unclear. This CDR3 comprises 15 residues. Trimming pared 4 bases from V and 0 bases from J, leaving 7 bases between. The germline V gene has CDR1 MNHNS and CDR2 SASEGT. DNA for the CDR3: TGTGCCAGCAGTGTTGCCCTCTCTGGGGCCAACGTCCTGACTTTC. Residues: CASSVALSGANVLTF.

This clone turned up a few times. This rearrangement joins TRBV5-4 to TRBJ2-7; TRBD2 aligns across 8 bases. The CDR3 totals 15 residues. CDR1 is SGHNT, CDR2 YYREEE, per germline (reference sequence). V trimming: 4 bases; J trimming: 1 base; junction bases outside the gene matches: 7. In nucleotides, the CDR3 is TGTGCCAGCAGCCCGGGGGGGACACGGTCCTACGAGCAGTACTTC. It yields the protein CASSPGGTRSYEQYF.

The chain uses TRBV29-1 and TRBJ2-5; TRBD2 is a possible D gene (6 bases). The CDR3 covers 12 residues. Between the trimmed V and J ends, which lost 5 bases and 5 bases, there was a span of 12 bases. The V gene's germline CDR1 is SQVTM and CDR2 ANQGSEA. CDR3 nucleotide sequence: TGCAGCGTTAGAGCGGGCTTGGAGACCCAGTACTTC. Its translation: CSVRAGLETQYF.

The chain is built from TRBV6-5 and TRBJ2-1; maybe TRBD1 (7 bases). Germline V lookup: CDR1 MNHEY, CDR2 SVGAGI. The ends were cut back, 7 bases at V and 9 bases at J, with 10 bases in the middle. The CDR3 consists of 11 residues. Here the CDR3 DNA reads TGTGCCAGCACCCAGGGGGGTGAGCAGTTCTTC. It specifies CASTQGGEQFF.

This clone appeared a few times. The V gene is TRBV11-2, the J gene TRBJ2-1; D is unclear. The CDR3 runs 14 residues. Germline lookup yields CDR1 SGHAT and CDR2 FQNNGV. Trimming removed 5 bases from V and 10 bases from J, with 18 bases in between. The CDR3 nucleotides are TGTGCCAGCAGCGTGCTAAGGGATACCTCCGAGCAGTTCTTC. It translates to CASSVLRDTSEQFF.

The chain employs TRBV27 and TRBJ2-2; D gene uncertain. Trimming shortened V by 3 bases and J by 4 bases, and 12 bases separated the two germline ends. The V gene's germline CDR1 is MNHEY and CDR2 SMNVEV (reference sequence). The CDR3 consists of 15 residues. The CDR3 sequence: CASSFKAIATGELFF. CDR3 in DNA: TGTGCCAGCAGTTTTAAGGCTATTGCCACCGGGGAGCTGTTTTTT.

This clone was found a few times. The chain is built from TRBV15 and TRBJ2-7, with unresolved D. Germline V gene data show CDR1 as LNHNV and CDR2 as YYDKDF (reference sequence). The CDR3 length is 13 residues. Trimming pared 5 bases from V and 6 bases from J, leaving 14 bases between. The CDR3 DNA reads TGTGCCACCAGCCCCCTACCCGATTCCGAGCAGTACTTC. It yields the protein CATSPLPDSEQYF.

The genes are TRBV5-1 and TRBJ1-4; D might be TRBD1 (5 bases). Germline values: CDR1 SGHRS, CDR2 YFSETQ. The CDR3 runs to 16 residues. V lost 1 base and J 4 bases, leaving 14 bases between the germline ends. The CDR3 region is CASSLRPPGLNEKLFF. In DNA form, the CDR3 reads TGCGCCAGCAGCTTGAGGCCGCCAGGGCTTAATGAAAAACTGTTTTTT.

V usage is TRBV6-1 and J usage is TRBJ2-7, with a possible D match to TRBD1 (6 bases). This CDR3 is built from 15 residues. Trimming shortened V by 2 bases and J by 2 bases, and 13 bases separated the two germline ends. CDR1 MNHNS and CDR2 SASEGT come from the germline V gene. CDR3 loop: CASSEQATGTYEQYF. The CDR3 region has the DNA TGTGCCAGCAGTGAACAAGCGACAGGCACCTACGAGCAGTACTTC.

This rearrangement joins TRBV10-2 to TRBJ2-7, with D uncertain. Germline CDR1 is WSHSY and CDR2 is SAAADI. The CDR3 runs to 13 residues. V was shortened by 10 bases and J by 3 bases, with 16 bases between the two germline ends. DNA for the CDR3: TGCGCCACCTACTTCGATCACGGCTACGAGCAGTACTTC. Amino acids: CATYFDHGYEQYF.

Points on this clone: This is likely an artifact of a read error, given a far larger clone one base away. The V and J genes are TRBV18 and TRBJ2-7, with unresolved D. This CDR3 contains 15 residues. V gave up 2 bases and J gave up 1 base, with 12 bases separating them. CDR1 and CDR2 (germline): KGHSH, LQKENI. CDR3 nucleotide sequence: TGTGCCAGCTCACCATGGCCAGGTTCATCCTACGAGCAGTACTTC. Translation: CASSPWPGSSYEQYF.

This rearrangement joins TRBV28 to TRBJ1-5; TRBD1 aligns across 11 bases. The CDR3 is made up of 17 amino acids. Losses at the gene ends were 5 bases for V and 3 bases for J; bases not matched to a gene: 9. Germline-derived CDR1 and CDR2 are MDHEN and SYDVKM. The CDR3 reads CASSTYGTGGTNQPQHF. Written as DNA, the CDR3 is TGTGCCAGCAGTACCTACGGGACAGGGGGAACCAATCAGCCCCAGCATTTT.

This chain links TRBV7-2 with TRBJ2-3; maybe TRBD2 (6 bases). Germline V gene lookup returns CDR1 SGHTA and CDR2 FQGNSA. This CDR3 has 15 amino acids. The V and J ends lost 4 bases and 1 base respectively, with 12 bases between them. CDR3 sequence: CASSSGTSRTDTQYF. DNA for the CDR3: TGTGCCAGCAGCTCGGGGACTTCCCGCACAGATACGCAGTATTTT.

Only a few counts were recorded for this clone. The chain joins TRBV5-1 to TRBJ2-3, with TRBD2 matching over 9 bases. The CDR3 has 15 amino acids. The V gene end was trimmed by 4 bases and the J gene end by 2 bases; junction bases not matched to a gene: 5. Germline CDR1 and CDR2: SGHRS and YFSETQ. Here the CDR3 reads CASSRGLAYTDTQYF. In DNA form, the CDR3 reads TGCGCCAGCAGCAGGGGACTAGCCTACACAGATACGCAGTATTTT.